What follows are 7 T cell receptor beta chains derived from one specimen sequenced in a study of naive and memory T cell subsets (dated by TCRdb to 2015 to 2018). A robust, sensitive protocol for the amplification, sequencing and analysis of TCRs was described in the study, in which 3' ligation of a UMI-containing oligonucleotide to TCR cDNA was used. The library was prepared using 5' RACE. TCRdb lists the instrument as Illumina MiSeq. The ligated cDNA was amplified in four rounds of PCR with nested alpha and beta constant region primers together with the SP2 primer. TCRdb reworked the public reads: Q25 trimming with fastp, MiXCR clone assembly, productive beta chains retained. Each entry merges the rows of one CDR3 protein and shows their most common DNA and genes. The table for this sample lists roughly 62,000 distinct CDR3 sequences; 8% of them were counted only once. About a fifth of the sample goes to the ten largest clones.

The origin of the receptors is a female donor in good health.

This clonotype appeared many times. The rearrangement uses TRBV5-1 and TRBJ2-3; a weak D match, TRBD2 (5 bases). CDR3 length: 15 residues. V lost 4 bases to trimming and J lost 6 bases, with 18 bases between them. Germline V lookup: CDR1 SGHRS, CDR2 YFSETQ. The CDR3 sequence: CASSSPVGEPDTQYF. In DNA, the CDR3 is TGCGCCAGCAGCAGCCCCGTCGGGGAGCCGGATACGCAGTATTTT. The complete variable domain, with remaining parts taken from reference TRBV5-1 and TRBJ2-3, reads KAGVTQTPRYLIKTRGQQVTLSCSPISGHRSVSWYQQTPGQGLQFLFEYFSETQRNKGNFPGRFSGRQFSNSRSEMNVSTLELGDSALYLCASSSPVGEPDTQYFGPGTRLTVL.

Many counts were recorded for this clonotype. The chain employs TRBV7-6 and TRBJ2-7, with 7 positions matching TRBD1. The CDR3 spans 16 residues. The J segment lost 2 bases and the V segment lost 5 bases, leaving 12 bases of the junction unmatched. Germline V gene lookup returns CDR1 SGHVS and CDR2 FNYEAQ. The CDR3 DNA reads as TGTGCCAGCAGCCCCCGAAGACAGGGTAGCGCCTACGAGCAGTACTTC. Translation: CASSPRRQGSAYEQYF.

This clonotype came up many times. The genes are TRBV7-3 and TRBJ1-5; D not resolved. Germline V gene sequence: CDR1 SGHTA, CDR2 FQGTGA. The CDR3 covers 17 residues. The V end was cut by 1 base, the J end by 4 bases, with 17 bases between. CDR3 nucleotides: TGTGCCAGCAGCTTAAACCGGGTCCCGGCGGGGAATCAGCCCCAGCATTTT. This sequence encodes CASSLNRVPAGNQPQHF. The full variable domain, in which reference TRBV7-3 and TRBJ1-5 provide the parts outside the CDR3, is GAGVSQTPSNKVTEKGKYVELRCDPISGHTALYWYRQSLGQGPEFLIYFQGTGAADDSGLPNDRFFAVRPEGSVSTLKIQRTERGDSAVYLCASSLNRVPAGNQPQHFGDGTRLSIL.

CDR3 nucleotide sequence: TGTGCCAGCATCGACAGGGACCCGTTCCCCACCCTCCACTTT. This codes for CASIDRDPFPTLHF. J is TRBJ1-6 and V is TRBV7-9, with 7 bases fitting TRBD1. The CDR3 extends over 14 amino acids. Germline values: CDR1 SEHNR, CDR2 FQNEAQ (reference sequence). V was pared by 7 bases and J by 14 bases, with 14 bases of the junction left unmatched.

This clonotype was found a few times. V is TRBV6-1 and J is TRBJ1-5; D ambiguous. Germline assignment: CDR1 MNHNS and CDR2 SASEGT. Trimming pared 8 bases from V and 7 bases from J, leaving 15 bases between. The CDR3 runs to 13 residues. The CDR3 sequence is CASGKILWQPQHF. In DNA form, the CDR3 reads TGTGCCAGCGGAAAGATTCTGTGGCAGCCCCAGCATTTT.

In this sample, this clonotype turned up many times. The chain couples TRBV30 to TRBJ1-2; 8 bases are a match to TRBD1. This CDR3 is 14 amino acids long. CDR1 and CDR2 (germline): GTSNPN, SVGIG (reference sequence). Germline trimming cut 5 bases from V and 4 bases from J; bases unmatched to any gene: 9. Written as DNA, the CDR3 is TGTGCCTGGTCGCGACAGGGGTTTGGCTATGGCTACACCTTC. Translating gives CAWSRQGFGYGYTF.

The rearrangement joins TRBV28 to TRBJ1-1; no reliable D call. Germline loops: CDR1 MDHEN, CDR2 SYDVKM. The CDR3 contains 12 residues. Trimming stripped 6 bases from V and 7 bases from J, with 12 bases between. The CDR3 region is CASRDPGREAFF. The CDR3 coding sequence is TGTGCCAGCAGAGACCCCGGGCGTGAAGCTTTCTTT. The full variable domain, in which reference TRBV28 and TRBJ1-1 provide the parts outside the CDR3, is DVKVTQSSRYLVKRTGEKVFLECVQDMDHENMFWYRQDPGLGLRLIYFSYDVKMKEKGDIPEGYSVSREKKERFSLILESASTNQTSMYLCASRDPGREAFFGQGTRLTVV.